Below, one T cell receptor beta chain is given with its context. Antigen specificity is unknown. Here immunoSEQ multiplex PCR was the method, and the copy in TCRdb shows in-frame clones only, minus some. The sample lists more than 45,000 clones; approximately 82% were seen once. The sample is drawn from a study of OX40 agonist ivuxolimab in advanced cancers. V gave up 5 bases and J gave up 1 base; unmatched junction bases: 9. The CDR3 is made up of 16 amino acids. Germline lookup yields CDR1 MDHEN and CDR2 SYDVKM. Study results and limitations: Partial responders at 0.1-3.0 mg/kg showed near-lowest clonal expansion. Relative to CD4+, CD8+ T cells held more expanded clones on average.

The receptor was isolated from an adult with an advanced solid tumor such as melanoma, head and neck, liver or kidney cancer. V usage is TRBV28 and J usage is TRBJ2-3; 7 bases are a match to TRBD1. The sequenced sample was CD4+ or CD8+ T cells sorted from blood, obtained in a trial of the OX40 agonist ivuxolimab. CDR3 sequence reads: CASSPQGPLRTDTQYF. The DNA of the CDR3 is TGTGCCAGCAGTCCACAGGGGCCTCTCCGCACAGATACGCAGTATTTT.